This entry is about one TCR beta chain. It lacks a known antigen. No quality values exist for individual bases; no much larger clone is one base distant. The CDR3 goes from the cysteine to the phenylalanine over 14 residues. Only the CDR3 portion is preserved as DNA: 42 bases, with reading frame beginning at the first base. V gives up 5 bases and J gives up 0 bases, and the segment between their germline ends measures 8 bases. The germline V gene sets CDR1 to SNHLY and CDR2 to FYNNEI. The source of the sample is a study of blood T cell repertoires in COVID-19 (dated by TCRdb to 2020 to 2021). A note on the overall study: Collaborator samples came from the United States, Italy and Spain and covered acute and convalescent phases of COVID-19. The prospective study material was composed of cDNA or gDNA derived from T cells, B-cell-depleted T cells, or PBMCs. Where HLA class I and class II types were available, the types were taken from metadata supplied by the sample provider, not from assay-based typing. Sample metadata almost always included a de-identified subject ID, COVID-19 status, age in years and sex. The dataset comprised deeply sampled blood TCRbeta repertoires from subjects exposed to, actively infected with, or recovered from COVID-19. A freely available public database, intended as a resource for researchers studying the immune response to SARS-CoV-2, is where the repertoires were released. Samples came from the ongoing ImmuneRACE study (first 160 participants) plus 1,254 subjects from 6 global collaborators.

The immunoSEQ Assay, a bias-controlled multiplex PCR, was used to amplify TCRbeta CDR3 regions from genomic DNA. In the original analysis: Nucleated cell counts per sample were estimated from amplification of reference gene primers within the assay. To quantify the absolute abundance of each unique TCRbeta CDR3 rearrangement, sequence reads were collapsed and filtered. For each sample, productive Simpson clonality was calculated as the square root of Simpson's diversity index over productive rearrangements. In TCRdb, the immuneACCESS table is reduced to in-frame sequences with V and J assigned. These tables do not hold every clone; where another copy was compared, an unresolved V gene accounts for under half, and the others remain unexplained. The V and J calls and clone size are taken from that table; D and trimming were inferred from the DNA. For this sample there are some 220,000 clones; 70% to 90% appear just once. About 2.4% of the sample is in the top ten clones.

The full study reports these points: Clinical and demographic metadata were provided uncurated, with the amount varying by source and participant.

One collaborating source in Seattle enrolled patients during active infection and followed them longitudinally through the course of disease. Each collaborating institution followed its own protocols to collect whole blood in K2EDTA tubes. Collaborator samples were shipped for TCRbeta analysis as frozen whole blood, isolated PBMCs, or DNA extracted from either sample type. Sequenced: peripheral blood. The origin of this receptor is a woman aged 70 to 79 with COVID-19, enrolled during active disease. The chain is encoded by TRBV2 joined to TRBJ1-5; TRBD1 might be the D gene, on 6 matching bases. At the DNA level, the sequence is TGTGCCAGCAGTAGGACAGATAGCAATCAGCCCCAGCATTTT. This yields the protein CASSRTDSNQPQHF. With the portions outside the CDR3 filled from the reference TRBV2 and TRBJ1-5 genes, the complete variable region becomes EPEVTQTPSHQVTQMGQEVILRCVPISNHLYFYWYRQILGQKVEFLVSFYNNEISEKSEIFDDQFSVERPDGSNFTLKIRSTKLEDSAMYFCASSRTDSNQPQHFGDGTRLSIL.